This is a list of T cell receptor beta chains from one sample in a study of blood T cells in healthy people across ages. One entry per CDR3 protein, called by TCRdb with MiXCR from the 5' RACE reads. The table has about 2 million distinct CDR3 sequences, 49% seen once; the top ten hold around 2.1%. Sequenced material: blood. The receptor source for this set is a woman aged 40 to 49 in good health. The CDR3 runs from the conserved cysteine through the conserved F or W. D genes are given only for firm matches. Rows give clone size only sometimes, using once, few, many, or a class for an expanded clone.

CDR3 DNA: TGTGCCAGCAGGACGACAGTCAGTTCCTATGGCTACACCTTC
CDR3 protein: CASRTTVSSYGYTF
D gene: .
J gene: TRBJ1-2
V gene: TRBV5-5
clone size: few

CDR3 DNA: TGTGCCAGCAGACCCAGTGGTATGAACACTGAAGCTTTCTTT
CDR3 protein: CASRPSGMNTEAFF
D gene: .
J gene: TRBJ1-1
V gene: TRBV6-5
clone size: few

CDR3 DNA: TGTGCCAGTAGAGGGGAGACATACAATGAGCAGTTCTTC
CDR3 protein: CASRGETYNEQFF
D gene: .
J gene: TRBJ2-1
V gene: TRBV19
clone size: .

CDR3 DNA: TGCGCCAGCAGCCCCGACCAATCCGGACAGGGAGACTATGGCTACACCTTC
CDR3 protein: CASSPDQSGQGDYGYTF
D gene: TRBD1
J gene: TRBJ1-2
V gene: TRBV4-3
clone size: .

CDR3 DNA: TGTGCCAGCAGTTTATCGGGGCCCTACGAGCAGTACTTC
CDR3 protein: CASSLSGPYEQYF
D gene: .
J gene: TRBJ2-7
V gene: TRBV12-3/TRBV12-4
clone size: many

CDR3 DNA: TGCAGCGTTGAAGATCGCGACGCTCTTATGATGGCCCAGTACTTC
CDR3 protein: CSVEDRDALMMAQYF
D gene: .
J gene: TRBJ2-5
V gene: TRBV29-1
clone size: .

CDR3 DNA: TGTGCCAGCAGTTCTGGTCGGGAGGGGGGAATTTACGAGCAGTACTTC
CDR3 protein: CASSSGREGGIYEQYF
D gene: TRBD2
J gene: TRBJ2-7
V gene: TRBV6-5
clone size: .

CDR3 DNA: TGCAGCGTGACCGGGACAGTGAATAATCCCTACGAGCAGTACTTC
CDR3 protein: CSVTGTVNNPYEQYF
D gene: TRBD1
J gene: TRBJ2-7
V gene: TRBV29-1
clone size: few

CDR3 DNA: TGTGCCGGCAGCTTAGCGCCTCTGTACGAGCAGTACTTC
CDR3 protein: CAGSLAPLYEQYF
D gene: .
J gene: TRBJ2-7
V gene: TRBV7-2
clone size: .

CDR3 DNA: TGTGCCAGCAGCTTAGAACCCGGCCTAGCTGGAGTGGAAGAGACCCAGTACTTC
CDR3 protein: CASSLEPGLAGVEETQYF
D gene: .
J gene: TRBJ2-5
V gene: TRBV7-2
clone size: .

CDR3 DNA: TGTGCCAGCAGTTACACTAGCGGGGGGTGGGATGAGCAGTTCTTC
CDR3 protein: CASSYTSGGWDEQFF
D gene: TRBD2
J gene: TRBJ2-1
V gene: TRBV6-5
clone size: .

CDR3 DNA: TGTGCCAGCAGCCCGCAGGGGCGGGGTGGCTACACCTTC
CDR3 protein: CASSPQGRGGYTF
D gene: .
J gene: TRBJ1-2
V gene: TRBV7-2
clone size: .

CDR3 DNA: TGTGCCATCAGTCGAAGCACAGGGTTGGAGCAGTACTTC
CDR3 protein: CAISRSTGLEQYF
D gene: .
J gene: TRBJ2-7
V gene: TRBV10-3
clone size: .

CDR3 DNA: TGTGCCAGCAGCCTCCGTCCCGAAGGGAACATTCAGTACTTC
CDR3 protein: CASSLRPEGNIQYF
D gene: .
J gene: TRBJ2-4
V gene: TRBV3-1
clone size: .

CDR3 DNA: TGTGCCGCCCAGGGGGGGCAGGGGAACATTCAGTACTTC
CDR3 protein: CAAQGGQGNIQYF
D gene: .
J gene: TRBJ2-4
V gene: TRBV10-3
clone size: .

CDR3 DNA: TGTGCCAGCACTGAGACGGCAAACCCCCAGCATTTT
CDR3 protein: CASTETANPQHF
D gene: .
J gene: TRBJ1-5
V gene: TRBV27
clone size: .

CDR3 DNA: TGTGCCAGCAGCTTAGACACAGGGGGCAATACGCAGTATTTT
CDR3 protein: CASSLDTGGNTQYF
D gene: TRBD1
J gene: TRBJ2-3
V gene: TRBV11-2
clone size: few

CDR3 DNA: TGTGCCAGCACCTCCGGGGGAAGTAGGGAGACCCAGTACTTC
CDR3 protein: CASTSGGSRETQYF
D gene: .
J gene: TRBJ2-5
V gene: TRBV28
clone size: once

CDR3 DNA: TGTGCCAGCAGGCCAACCGGGGGGAGAGATACGCAGTATTTT
CDR3 protein: CASRPTGGRDTQYF
D gene: TRBD2
J gene: TRBJ2-3
V gene: TRBV11-2
clone size: .

CDR3 DNA: TGCGCCAGCGGGAAGAAAGAGACCCAGTACTTC
CDR3 protein: CASGKKETQYF
D gene: .
J gene: TRBJ2-5
V gene: TRBV5-1
clone size: few

CDR3 DNA: TGTGCCAGCAGCCCTAAATTCTCAGATACGCAGTATTTT
CDR3 protein: CASSPKFSDTQYF
D gene: .
J gene: TRBJ2-3
V gene: TRBV7-2
clone size: .

CDR3 DNA: TGCGCCAGCAATGATGGACTAGCCCCCAATGAGCAGTTCTTC
CDR3 protein: CASNDGLAPNEQFF
D gene: TRBD2
J gene: TRBJ2-1
V gene: TRBV10-2
clone size: few

CDR3 DNA: TGTGCCAGCAGCGCCATAGCGGGGGGGCCTAGCTATGAGCAGTACTTC
CDR3 protein: CASSAIAGGPSYEQYF
D gene: TRBD2
J gene: TRBJ2-7
V gene: TRBV9
clone size: .

CDR3 DNA: TGTGCCAGCGAGGTTGGGGGAAGAGGCCAAGAGACCCAGTACTTC
CDR3 protein: CASEVGGRGQETQYF
D gene: .
J gene: TRBJ2-5
V gene: TRBV7-9
clone size: .

CDR3 DNA: TGTGCCAGCAGCCGAAAGGGACTAGCGGGCACAGATACGCAGTATTTT
CDR3 protein: CASSRKGLAGTDTQYF
D gene: TRBD2
J gene: TRBJ2-3
V gene: TRBV7-2
clone size: .

CDR3 DNA: TGTGCCAGCCAAAAAACCGGGGGCGGAACAGATACGCAGTATTTT
CDR3 protein: CASQKTGGGTDTQYF
D gene: .
J gene: TRBJ2-3
V gene: TRBV12-3/TRBV12-4
clone size: .

CDR3 DNA: TGTGTCAGCAGCCCTGGGGTGATGAGGGGCCATGGCTACACCTTC
CDR3 protein: CVSSPGVMRGHGYTF
D gene: .
J gene: TRBJ1-2
V gene: TRBV27
clone size: .

CDR3 DNA: TGTGCCAGCAGTTTCCCCGGACTAGCGGGGGGGCAGGTCACAGATACGCAGTATTTT
CDR3 protein: CASSFPGLAGGQVTDTQYF
D gene: TRBD2
J gene: TRBJ2-3
V gene: TRBV28
clone size: .

CDR3 DNA: TGTGCCAGCCTCCCCGCGAGTCGTGAAAAACTGTTTTTT
CDR3 protein: CASLPASREKLFF
D gene: .
J gene: TRBJ1-4
V gene: TRBV6-6
clone size: once

CDR3 DNA: TGTGCCAGCAGCTTAACCCATCACGAGCAGTTCTTC
CDR3 protein: CASSLTHHEQFF
D gene: .
J gene: TRBJ2-1
V gene: TRBV7-9
clone size: .

CDR3 DNA: TGCAGTGCTAGAGATACCACCCAACCGCAGTATTTT
CDR3 protein: CSARDTTQPQYF
D gene: .
J gene: TRBJ2-3
V gene: TRBV20-1
clone size: few

CDR3 DNA: TGCGCCAGCAGCGCGGGGGGGCTGGTGACAGATACGCAGTATTTT
CDR3 protein: CASSAGGLVTDTQYF
D gene: TRBD2
J gene: TRBJ2-3
V gene: TRBV4-1
clone size: .

CDR3 DNA: TGTGCCAGCAGTTATCAAGCGGGGGGGCGGGGCAATGAGCAGTTCTTC
CDR3 protein: CASSYQAGGRGNEQFF
D gene: TRBD2
J gene: TRBJ2-1
V gene: TRBV6-2/TRBV6-3
clone size: .

CDR3 DNA: TGTGCCAGCAGCCCAAACCGACAGGGATATAGCACAGATACGCAGTATTTT
CDR3 protein: CASSPNRQGYSTDTQYF
D gene: TRBD1
J gene: TRBJ2-3
V gene: TRBV28
clone size: .

CDR3 DNA: TGTGCCAGCAGTTTATCTGTTGGGTGGAGGAACATTCAGTACTTC
CDR3 protein: CASSLSVGWRNIQYF
D gene: .
J gene: TRBJ2-4
V gene: TRBV27
clone size: few

CDR3 DNA: TGTGCCAGCACACAGGTCTCGGATACGCAGTATTTT
CDR3 protein: CASTQVSDTQYF
D gene: .
J gene: TRBJ2-3
V gene: TRBV28
clone size: once

CDR3 DNA: TGTGCCAGCAGCCCATACGGGGGTAATCAGCCCCAGCATTTT
CDR3 protein: CASSPYGGNQPQHF
D gene: .
J gene: TRBJ1-5
V gene: TRBV7-3
clone size: .

CDR3 DNA: TGCGCCAGCAGCCAGGGGCTAGCGGGGGCGCGCTACGAGCAGTACTTC
CDR3 protein: CASSQGLAGARYEQYF
D gene: TRBD2
J gene: TRBJ2-7
V gene: TRBV4-3
clone size: .

CDR3 DNA: TGCGCCAGCAGCCACGGGACGGAAAGCTCCTACAATGAGCAGTTCTTC
CDR3 protein: CASSHGTESSYNEQFF
D gene: .
J gene: TRBJ2-1
V gene: TRBV4-1
clone size: few

CDR3 DNA: TGTGCCAGCAGTTTAATCGCAGGAGGCGGCACGCTTGGCGGCTACACCTTC
CDR3 protein: CASSLIAGGGTLGGYTF
D gene: .
J gene: TRBJ1-2
V gene: TRBV27
clone size: few

CDR3 DNA: TGTGCCAGCAGCGCAAGCTTGGGACTAGCGGGGGGGCGCGATGAGCAGTACTTC
CDR3 protein: CASSASLGLAGGRDEQYF
D gene: TRBD2
J gene: TRBJ2-5
V gene: TRBV9
clone size: .

CDR3 DNA: TGTGCCAGCAGCTTTCCAGGGAAAACCTACGAGCAGTACTTC
CDR3 protein: CASSFPGKTYEQYF
D gene: .
J gene: TRBJ2-7
V gene: TRBV5-6
clone size: .

CDR3 DNA: TGTGCCAGCAGCAAACAGGGGTCCGGGGCCAACGTCCTGACTTTC
CDR3 protein: CASSKQGSGANVLTF
D gene: TRBD1
J gene: TRBJ2-6
V gene: TRBV7-2
clone size: many

CDR3 DNA: TGTGCCAGCAGTGAAGCGATGGAAGTCCTCTATGGCTACACCTTC
CDR3 protein: CASSEAMEVLYGYTF
D gene: .
J gene: TRBJ1-2
V gene: TRBV2
clone size: few

CDR3 DNA: TGCAGTGCTAGTGACCCCACGGAGGGATTCTACGAGCAGTACTTC
CDR3 protein: CSASDPTEGFYEQYF
D gene: .
J gene: TRBJ2-7
V gene: TRBV20-1
clone size: few

CDR3 DNA: TGCGCCAGCAGCCAAGACCCCCGGGACAGCTGCGAGCAGTACTTC
CDR3 protein: CASSQDPRDSCEQYF
D gene: TRBD1
J gene: TRBJ2-7
V gene: TRBV4-1
clone size: .